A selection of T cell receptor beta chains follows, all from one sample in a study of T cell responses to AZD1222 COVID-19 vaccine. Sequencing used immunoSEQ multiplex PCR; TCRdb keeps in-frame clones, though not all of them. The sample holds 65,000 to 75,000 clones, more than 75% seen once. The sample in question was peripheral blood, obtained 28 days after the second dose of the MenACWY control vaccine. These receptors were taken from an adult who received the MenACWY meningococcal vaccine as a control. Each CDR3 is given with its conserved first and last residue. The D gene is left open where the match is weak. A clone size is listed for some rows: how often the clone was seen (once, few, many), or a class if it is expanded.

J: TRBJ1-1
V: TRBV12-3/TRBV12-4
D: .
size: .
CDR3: CASSLRGVAFF
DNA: TGTGCCAGCAGTTTGAGGGGGGTGGCTTTCTTT

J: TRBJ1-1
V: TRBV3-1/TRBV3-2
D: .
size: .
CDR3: CASSSNRAPQAFF
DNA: TGTGCCAGCAGTTCCAATCGGGCCCCCCAAGCTTTCTTT

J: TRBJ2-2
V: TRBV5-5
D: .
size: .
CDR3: CASTPDDGELFF
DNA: TGTGCCAGCACCCCCGACGACGGGGAGCTGTTTTTT

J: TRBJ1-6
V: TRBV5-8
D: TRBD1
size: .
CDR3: CASSSRDRNSPLHF
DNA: TGTGCCAGCAGCTCCCGGGACAGGAATTCACCCCTCCACTTT

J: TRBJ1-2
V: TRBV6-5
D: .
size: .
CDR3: CASSYATGYGYTF
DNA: TGTGCCAGCAGTTACGCTACGGGGTATGGCTACACCTTC

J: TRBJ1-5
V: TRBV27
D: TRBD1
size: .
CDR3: CASSWRSGTGNQPQHF
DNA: TGTGCCAGCAGTTGGCGTTCCGGGACAGGGAATCAGCCCCAGCATTTT

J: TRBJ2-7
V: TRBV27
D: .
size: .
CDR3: CASSLSAGTYEQYF
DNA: TGTGCCAGCAGTTTATCGGCAGGAACCTACGAGCAGTACTTC

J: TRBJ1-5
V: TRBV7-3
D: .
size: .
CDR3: CASSSQQGQPQHF
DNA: TGTGCCAGCAGCTCGCAACAGGGTCAGCCCCAGCATTTT

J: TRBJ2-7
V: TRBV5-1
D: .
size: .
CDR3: CASSFERGAYEQYF
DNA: TGCGCCAGCAGCTTCGAAAGGGGGGCCTACGAGCAGTACTTC

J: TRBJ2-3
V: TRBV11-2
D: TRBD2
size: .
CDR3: CASSLRGLAASDTQYF
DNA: TGTGCCAGCAGCTTAAGGGGACTAGCGGCTTCAGATACGCAGTATTTT

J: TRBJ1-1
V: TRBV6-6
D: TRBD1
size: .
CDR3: CASSPGQGSTEAFF
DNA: TGTGCCAGCAGTCCCGGACAGGGATCTACTGAAGCTTTCTTT

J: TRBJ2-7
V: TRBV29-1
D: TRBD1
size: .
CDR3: CSVERTGYEQYF
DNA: TGCAGCGTTGAAAGGACAGGGTACGAGCAGTACTTC

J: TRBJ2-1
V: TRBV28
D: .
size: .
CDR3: CASSPTPRLRSYNEQFF
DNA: TGTGCCAGCAGTCCTACGCCGCGGCTGCGGTCCTACAATGAGCAGTTCTTC

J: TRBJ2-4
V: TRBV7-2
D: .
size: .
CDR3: CASSPQGVGGIQYF
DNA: TGTGCCAGCAGCCCACAAGGGGTAGGCGGCATTCAGTACTTC

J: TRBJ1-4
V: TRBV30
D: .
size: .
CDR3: CAWSVGQSPEKLFF
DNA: TGTGCCTGGAGTGTTGGCCAGTCCCCTGAAAAACTGTTTTTT

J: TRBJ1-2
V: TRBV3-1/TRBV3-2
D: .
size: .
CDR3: CASSGTGYGYTF
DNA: TGTGCCAGCAGCGGGACGGGCTATGGCTACACCTTC

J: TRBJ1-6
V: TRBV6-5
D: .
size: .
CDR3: CASSYRGGSPLHF
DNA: TGTGCCAGCAGTTACAGGGGCGGCTCACCCCTCCACTTT

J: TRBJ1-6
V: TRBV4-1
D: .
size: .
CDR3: CASSFGLDNSPLHF
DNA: TGCGCCAGCAGTTTCGGGTTAGATAATTCACCCCTCCACTTT

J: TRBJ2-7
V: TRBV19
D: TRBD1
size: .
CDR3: CASSIGTGLSEQYF
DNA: TGTGCCAGTAGTATCGGGACAGGCCTCAGCGAGCAGTACTTC

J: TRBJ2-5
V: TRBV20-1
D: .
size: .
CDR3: CSASGETQYF
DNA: TGCAGTGCTAGTGGAGAGACCCAGTACTTC

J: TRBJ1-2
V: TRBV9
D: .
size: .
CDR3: CASSGRQGNYGYTF
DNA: TGTGCCAGCAGCGGCCGGCAGGGTAACTATGGCTACACCTTC

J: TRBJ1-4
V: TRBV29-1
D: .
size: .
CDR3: CSVSEVPNEKLFF
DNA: TGCAGCGTGTCTGAGGTACCAAATGAAAAACTGTTTTTT

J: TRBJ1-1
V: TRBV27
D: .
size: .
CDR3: CASSLAGVGTEAFF
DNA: TGTGCCAGCAGTTTGGCGGGGGTAGGTACTGAAGCTTTCTTT

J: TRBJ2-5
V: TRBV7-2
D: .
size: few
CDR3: CASSPTPQETQYF
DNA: TGTGCCAGCAGCCCAACTCCACAAGAGACCCAGTACTTC

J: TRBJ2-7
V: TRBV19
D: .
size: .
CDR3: CASSNGRSYEQYF
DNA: TGTGCCAGTAGTAACGGGCGGAGCTACGAGCAGTACTTC

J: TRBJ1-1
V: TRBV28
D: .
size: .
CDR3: CASSSPLQVEAFF
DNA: TGTGCCAGCAGTTCCCCCCTTCAGGTTGAAGCTTTCTTT

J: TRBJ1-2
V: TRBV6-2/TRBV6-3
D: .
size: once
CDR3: CASSYPAILVGYGYTF
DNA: TGTGCCAGCAGTTACCCTGCGATCCTGGTTGGCTATGGCTACACCTTC

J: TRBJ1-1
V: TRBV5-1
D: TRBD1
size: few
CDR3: CASSRTGALNTEAFF
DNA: TGCGCCAGCAGCCGGACAGGGGCCCTGAACACTGAAGCTTTCTTT

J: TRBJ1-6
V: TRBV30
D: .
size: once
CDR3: CAWSGSYNSPLHF
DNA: TGTGCCTGGAGTGGCAGTTATAATTCACCCCTCCACTTT

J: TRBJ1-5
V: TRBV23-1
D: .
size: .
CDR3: CASSQRRFQPQHF
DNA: TGCGCCAGCAGTCAACGGAGGTTCCAGCCCCAGCATTTT

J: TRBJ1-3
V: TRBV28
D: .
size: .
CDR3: CASRATVGGLTGNTIYF
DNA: TGTGCCAGCAGGGCCACCGTGGGGGGGCTAACTGGAAACACCATATATTTT

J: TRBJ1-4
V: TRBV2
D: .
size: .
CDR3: CASSEYEKLFF
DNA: TGTGCCAGCAGTGAATACGAAAAACTGTTTTTT

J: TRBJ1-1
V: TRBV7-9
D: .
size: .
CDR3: CASSLQGLNTEAFF
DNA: TGTGCCAGCAGCTTACAGGGGTTGAACACTGAAGCTTTCTTT

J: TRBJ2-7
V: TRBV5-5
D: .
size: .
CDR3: CASSLAGPGTSYEQYF
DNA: TGTGCCAGCAGCTTGGCCGGCCCCGGGACGTCCTACGAGCAGTACTTC

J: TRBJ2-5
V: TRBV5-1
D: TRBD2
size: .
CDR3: CASSPRTSGAAGETQYF
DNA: TGCGCCAGCAGCCCTAGGACTAGCGGGGCCGCGGGGGAGACCCAGTACTTC

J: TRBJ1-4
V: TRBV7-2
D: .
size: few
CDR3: CASSFQGSGNEKLFF
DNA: TGTGCCAGCAGTTTCCAGGGGTCGGGAAATGAAAAACTGTTTTTT

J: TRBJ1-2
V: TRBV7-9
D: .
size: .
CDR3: CASSSDGYGYTF
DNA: TGTGCCAGCAGCTCGGACGGATATGGCTACACCTTC

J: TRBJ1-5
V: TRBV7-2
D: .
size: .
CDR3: CASSLEAGLGQPQHF
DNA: TGTGCCAGCAGCTTAGAGGCAGGCCTGGGTCAGCCCCAGCATTTT

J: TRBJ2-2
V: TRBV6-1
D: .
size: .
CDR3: CASSEGKGIGELFF
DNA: TGTGCCAGCAGTGAAGGGAAAGGGATCGGGGAGCTGTTTTTT

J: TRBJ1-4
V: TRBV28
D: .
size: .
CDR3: CASSTPQGLGEKLFF
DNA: TGTGCCAGCAGCACACCCCAGGGCCTGGGTGAAAAACTGTTTTTT

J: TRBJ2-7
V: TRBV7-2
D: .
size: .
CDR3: CASSRPYYEQYF
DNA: TGTGCCAGCAGCCGCCCCTACTACGAGCAGTACTTC

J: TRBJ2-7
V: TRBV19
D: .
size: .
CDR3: CASSPLGTLYEQYF
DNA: TGTGCCAGTAGTCCGCTGGGGACTCTGTACGAGCAGTACTTC

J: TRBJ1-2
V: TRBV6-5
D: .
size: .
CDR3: CASSPGGDGYTF
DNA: TGTGCCAGCAGTCCCGGGGGTGATGGCTACACCTTC

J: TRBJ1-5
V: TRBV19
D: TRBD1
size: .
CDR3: CASSGRGQGYQPQHF
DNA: TGTGCCAGTAGCGGGAGGGGACAGGGGTATCAGCCCCAGCATTTT

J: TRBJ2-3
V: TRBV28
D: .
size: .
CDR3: CATTGMPPGPHTDTQYF
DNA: TGTGCCACAACAGGGATGCCCCCGGGGCCCCACACAGATACGCAGTATTTT

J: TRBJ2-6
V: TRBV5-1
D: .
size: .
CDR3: CASSPRPAGANVLTF
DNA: TGCGCCAGCAGCCCCCGCCCCGCCGGGGCCAACGTCCTGACTTTC

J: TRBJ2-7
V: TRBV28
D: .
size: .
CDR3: CASSPPTYEQYF
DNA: TGTGCCAGCAGTCCCCCAACCTACGAGCAGTACTTC

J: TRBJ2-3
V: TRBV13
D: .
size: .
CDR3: CASSAGAGVYF
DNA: TGTGCCAGCAGCGCCGGTGCAGGCGTGTATTTT

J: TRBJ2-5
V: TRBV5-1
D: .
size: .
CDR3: CASSLGSDSKGETQYF
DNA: TGCGCCAGCAGCTTGGGATCCGACAGCAAGGGTGAGACCCAGTACTTC